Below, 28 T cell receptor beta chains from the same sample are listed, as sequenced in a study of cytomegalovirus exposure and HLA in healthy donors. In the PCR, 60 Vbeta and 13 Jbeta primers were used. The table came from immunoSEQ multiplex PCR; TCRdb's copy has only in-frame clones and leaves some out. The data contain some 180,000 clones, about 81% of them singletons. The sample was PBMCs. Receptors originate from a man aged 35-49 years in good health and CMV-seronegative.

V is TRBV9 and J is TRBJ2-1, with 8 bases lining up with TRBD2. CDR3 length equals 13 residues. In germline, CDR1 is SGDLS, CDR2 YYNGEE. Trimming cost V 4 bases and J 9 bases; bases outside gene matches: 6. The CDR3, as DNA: TGTGCCAGCAGCAGAGGACTAGCTATTGAGCAGTTCTTC. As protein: CASSRGLAIEQFF.

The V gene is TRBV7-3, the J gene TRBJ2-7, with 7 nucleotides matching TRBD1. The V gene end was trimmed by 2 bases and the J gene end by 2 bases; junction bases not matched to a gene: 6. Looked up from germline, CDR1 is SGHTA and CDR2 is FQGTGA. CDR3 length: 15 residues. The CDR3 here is CASSLEGAFAYEQYF. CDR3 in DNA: TGTGCCAGCAGCTTAGAGGGGGCCTTCGCCTACGAGCAGTACTTC.

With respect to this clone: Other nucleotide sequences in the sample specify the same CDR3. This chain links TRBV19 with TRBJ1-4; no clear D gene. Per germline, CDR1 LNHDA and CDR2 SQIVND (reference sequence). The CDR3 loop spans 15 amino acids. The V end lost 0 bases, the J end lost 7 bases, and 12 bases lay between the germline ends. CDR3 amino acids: CASSIDSGSGEKLFF. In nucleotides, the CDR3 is TGTGCCAGTAGTATAGATTCCGGGTCGGGTGAAAAACTGTTTTTT.

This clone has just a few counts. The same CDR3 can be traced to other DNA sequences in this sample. CDR3 amino acids: CAWSRDSNQPQHF. CDR3 DNA sequence: TGTGCCTGGAGTAGAGATAGCAATCAGCCCCAGCATTTT. This chain connects TRBV30 to TRBJ1-5; no firm D call. The length of the CDR3 is 13 residues. V was shortened by 2 bases and J by 0 bases, with 5 bases between the two germline ends. In germline, CDR1 is GTSNPN, CDR2 SVGIG (reference sequence).

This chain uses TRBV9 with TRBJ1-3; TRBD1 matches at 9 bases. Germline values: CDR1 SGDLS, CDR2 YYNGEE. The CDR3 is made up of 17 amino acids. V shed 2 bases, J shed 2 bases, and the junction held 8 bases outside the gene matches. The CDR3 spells CASSVVPGTGTGNTIYF. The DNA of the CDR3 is TGTGCCAGCAGCGTGGTCCCCGGGACAGGGACTGGAAACACCATATATTTT.

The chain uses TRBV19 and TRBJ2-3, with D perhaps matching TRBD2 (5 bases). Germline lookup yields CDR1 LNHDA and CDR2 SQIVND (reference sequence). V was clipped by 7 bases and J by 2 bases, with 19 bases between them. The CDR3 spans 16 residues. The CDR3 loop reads CASTPTGGGSTDTQYF. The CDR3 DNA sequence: TGTGCCAGTACCCCCACGGGCGGAGGATCCACAGATACGCAGTATTTT.

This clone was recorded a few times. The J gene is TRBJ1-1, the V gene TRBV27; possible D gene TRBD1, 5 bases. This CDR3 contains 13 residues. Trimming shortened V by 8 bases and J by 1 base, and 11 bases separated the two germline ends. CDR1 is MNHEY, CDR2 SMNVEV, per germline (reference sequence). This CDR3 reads CASLGGKNTEAFF. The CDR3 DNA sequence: TGTGCCAGCCTGGGGGGAAAGAACACTGAAGCTTTCTTT.

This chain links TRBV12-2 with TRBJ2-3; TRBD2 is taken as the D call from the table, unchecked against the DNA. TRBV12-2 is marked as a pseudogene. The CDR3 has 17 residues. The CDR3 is CASRGGSSGCSGDTQYF. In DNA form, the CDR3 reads TGTGCAAGTCGCGGGGGGAGTAGCGGGTGCTCTGGAGATACGCAGTATTTT.

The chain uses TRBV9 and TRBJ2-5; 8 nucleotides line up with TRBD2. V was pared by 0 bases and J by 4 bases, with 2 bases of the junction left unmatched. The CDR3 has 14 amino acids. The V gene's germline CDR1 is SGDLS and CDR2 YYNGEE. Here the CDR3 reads CASSVVGGGETQYF. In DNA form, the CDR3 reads TGTGCCAGCAGCGTAGTCGGGGGGGGAGAGACCCAGTACTTC.

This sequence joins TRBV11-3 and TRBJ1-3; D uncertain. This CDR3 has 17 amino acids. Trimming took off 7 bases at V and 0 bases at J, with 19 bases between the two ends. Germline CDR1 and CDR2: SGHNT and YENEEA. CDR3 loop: CASTPPAVASSGNTIYF. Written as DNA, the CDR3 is TGTGCCAGCACCCCCCCTGCGGTCGCCTCCTCTGGAAACACCATATATTTT.

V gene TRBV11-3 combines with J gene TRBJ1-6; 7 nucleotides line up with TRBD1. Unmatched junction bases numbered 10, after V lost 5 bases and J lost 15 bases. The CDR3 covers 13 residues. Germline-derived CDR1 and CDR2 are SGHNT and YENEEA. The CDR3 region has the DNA TGTGCCAGCAGCCCATCCCCGACAGGGCACCTCCACTTT. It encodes CASSPSPTGHLHF.

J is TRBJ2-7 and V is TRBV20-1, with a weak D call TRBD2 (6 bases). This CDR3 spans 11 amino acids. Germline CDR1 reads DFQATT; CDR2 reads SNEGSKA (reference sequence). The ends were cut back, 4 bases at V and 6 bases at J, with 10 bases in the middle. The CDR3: CSATLEGEQYF. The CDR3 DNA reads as TGCAGTGCTACCCTGGAGGGCGAGCAGTACTTC.

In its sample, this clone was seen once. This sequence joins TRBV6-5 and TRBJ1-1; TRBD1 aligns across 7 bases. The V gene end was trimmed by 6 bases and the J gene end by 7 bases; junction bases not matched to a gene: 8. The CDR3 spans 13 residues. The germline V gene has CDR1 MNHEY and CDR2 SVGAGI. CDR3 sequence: CASSLRTGLEAFF. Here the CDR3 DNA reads TGTGCCAGCAGCCTTAGGACAGGCCTTGAAGCTTTCTTT.

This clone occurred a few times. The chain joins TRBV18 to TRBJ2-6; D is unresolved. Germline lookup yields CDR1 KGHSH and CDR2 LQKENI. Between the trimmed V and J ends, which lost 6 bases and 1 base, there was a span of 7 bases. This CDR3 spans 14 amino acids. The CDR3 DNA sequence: TGTGCCAGCTCCTCGACATCTGGGGCCAACGTCCTGACTTTC. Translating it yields CASSSTSGANVLTF.

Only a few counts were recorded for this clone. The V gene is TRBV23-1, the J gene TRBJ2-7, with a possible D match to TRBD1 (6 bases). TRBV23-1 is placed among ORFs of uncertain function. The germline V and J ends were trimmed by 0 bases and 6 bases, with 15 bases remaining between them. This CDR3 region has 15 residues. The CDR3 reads CASSQSVGGSAEQYF. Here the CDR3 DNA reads TGCGCCAGCAGTCAATCTGTAGGGGGTTCGGCCGAGCAGTACTTC.

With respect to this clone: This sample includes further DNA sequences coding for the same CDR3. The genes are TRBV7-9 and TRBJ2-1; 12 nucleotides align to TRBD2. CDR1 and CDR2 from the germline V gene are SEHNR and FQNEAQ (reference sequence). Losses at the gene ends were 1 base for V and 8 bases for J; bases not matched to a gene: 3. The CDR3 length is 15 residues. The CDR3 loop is CASSLGLAGGHEQFF. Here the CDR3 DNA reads TGTGCCAGCAGCTTAGGGCTAGCGGGGGGGCATGAGCAGTTCTTC.

The DNA for the CDR3 is TGTGCCTGGGCAGGGAATGCAGATACGCAGTATTTT. Translating gives CAWAGNADTQYF. The chain links TRBV30 to TRBJ2-3, with a tentative D call TRBD1 (5 bases). The CDR3 contains 12 residues. V was pared by 5 bases and J by 4 bases, with 10 bases between. Per the germline V gene, CDR1 is GTSNPN and CDR2 is SVGIG (reference sequence).

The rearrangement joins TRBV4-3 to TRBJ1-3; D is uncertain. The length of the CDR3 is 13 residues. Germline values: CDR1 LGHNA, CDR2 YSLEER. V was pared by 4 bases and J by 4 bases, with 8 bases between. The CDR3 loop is CASSLNSGNTIYF. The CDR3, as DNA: TGCGCCAGCAGCCTCAACTCCGGAAACACCATATATTTT.

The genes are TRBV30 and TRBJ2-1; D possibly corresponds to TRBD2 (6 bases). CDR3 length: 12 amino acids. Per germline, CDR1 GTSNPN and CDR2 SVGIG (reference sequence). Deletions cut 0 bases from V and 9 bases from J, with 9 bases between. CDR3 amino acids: CAWSVLGGEQFF. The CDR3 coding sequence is TGTGCCTGGAGTGTACTGGGGGGTGAGCAGTTCTTC.

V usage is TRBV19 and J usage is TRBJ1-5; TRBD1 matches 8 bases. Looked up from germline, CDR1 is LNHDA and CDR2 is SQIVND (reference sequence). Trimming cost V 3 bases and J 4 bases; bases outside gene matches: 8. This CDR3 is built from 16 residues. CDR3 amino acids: CASSIGQGRHNQPQHF. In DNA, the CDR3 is TGTGCCAGTAGTATCGGACAGGGTAGGCATAATCAGCCCCAGCATTTT.

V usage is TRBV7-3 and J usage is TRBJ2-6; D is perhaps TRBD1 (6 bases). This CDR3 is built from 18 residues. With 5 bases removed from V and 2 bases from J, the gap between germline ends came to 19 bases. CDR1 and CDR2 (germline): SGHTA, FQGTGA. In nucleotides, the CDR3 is TGTGCCAGCAGCCAAGTACAGGGCGGAGGACCTGGGGCCAACGTCCTGACTTTC. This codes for CASSQVQGGGPGANVLTF.

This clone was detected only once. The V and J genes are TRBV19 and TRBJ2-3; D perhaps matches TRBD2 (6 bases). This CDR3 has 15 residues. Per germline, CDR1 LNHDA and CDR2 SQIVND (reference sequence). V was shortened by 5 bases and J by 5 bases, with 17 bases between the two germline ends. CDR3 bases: TGTGCCAGTAGTTCCGCTAGCGTAGGAGAAGATACGCAGTATTTT. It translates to CASSSASVGEDTQYF.

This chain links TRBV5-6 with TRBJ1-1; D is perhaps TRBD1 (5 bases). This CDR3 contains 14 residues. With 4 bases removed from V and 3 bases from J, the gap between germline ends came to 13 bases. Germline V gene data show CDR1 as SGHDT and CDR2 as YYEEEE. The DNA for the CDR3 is TGTGCCAGCAGCCTCACCTGGGGGGACACTGAAGCTTTCTTT. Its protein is CASSLTWGDTEAFF.

CDR3 sequence: CASSPPWRESYEQYF. CDR3 nucleotide sequence: TGCGCCAGCAGCCCCCCCTGGCGGGAGTCGTACGAGCAGTACTTC. The rearrangement uses TRBV4-3 and TRBJ2-7, with TRBD2 matching over 7 bases. Trimming at V came to 4 bases and at J to 4 bases, leaving 10 bases not matched to a gene. CDR1 and CDR2 from the germline V gene are LGHNA and YSLEER. The length of the CDR3 is 15 residues.

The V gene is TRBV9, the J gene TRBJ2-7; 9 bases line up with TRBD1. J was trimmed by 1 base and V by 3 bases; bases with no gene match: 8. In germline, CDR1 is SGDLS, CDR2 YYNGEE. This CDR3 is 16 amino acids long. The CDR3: CASSERVGTGSYEQYF. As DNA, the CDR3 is TGTGCCAGCAGCGAGAGGGTGGGGACAGGGTCCTACGAGCAGTACTTC.

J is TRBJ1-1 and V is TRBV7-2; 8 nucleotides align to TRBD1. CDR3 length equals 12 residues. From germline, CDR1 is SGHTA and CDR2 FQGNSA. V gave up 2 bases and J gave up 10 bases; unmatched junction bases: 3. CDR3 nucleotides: TGTGCCAGCAGCTTAACCACAGGGGGAGCTTTCTTT. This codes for CASSLTTGGAFF.

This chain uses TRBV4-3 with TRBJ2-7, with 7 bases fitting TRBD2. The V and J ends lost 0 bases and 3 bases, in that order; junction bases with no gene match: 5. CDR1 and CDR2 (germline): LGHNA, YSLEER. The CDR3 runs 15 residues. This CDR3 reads CASSQESGANYEQYF. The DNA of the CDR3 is TGCGCCAGCAGCCAAGAAAGCGGGGCCAACTACGAGCAGTACTTC.

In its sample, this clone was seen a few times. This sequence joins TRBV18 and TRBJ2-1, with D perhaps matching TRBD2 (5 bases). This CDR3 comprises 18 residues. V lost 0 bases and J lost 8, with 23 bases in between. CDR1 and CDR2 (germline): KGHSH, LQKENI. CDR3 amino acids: CASSPPLKEWPGTDEQFF. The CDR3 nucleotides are TGTGCCAGCTCACCACCCCTTAAAGAGTGGCCGGGAACGGATGAGCAGTTCTTC.